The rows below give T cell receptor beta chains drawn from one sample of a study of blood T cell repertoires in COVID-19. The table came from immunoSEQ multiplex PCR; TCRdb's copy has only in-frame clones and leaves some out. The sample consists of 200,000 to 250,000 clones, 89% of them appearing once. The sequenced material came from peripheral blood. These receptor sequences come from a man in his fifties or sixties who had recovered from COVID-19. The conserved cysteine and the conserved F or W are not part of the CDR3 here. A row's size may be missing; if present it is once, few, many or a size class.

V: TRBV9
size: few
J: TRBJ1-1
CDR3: ASSSRDRETF

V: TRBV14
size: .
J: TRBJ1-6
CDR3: ASSQVGLGTENSPLH

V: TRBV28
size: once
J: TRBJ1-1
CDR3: ASSLRQRQNTEAF

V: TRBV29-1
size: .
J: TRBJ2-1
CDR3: SASRNNEQF

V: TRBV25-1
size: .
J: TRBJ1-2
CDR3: ASSAGAGPGGGYT

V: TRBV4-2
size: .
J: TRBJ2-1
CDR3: ASSQETSGAYNEQF

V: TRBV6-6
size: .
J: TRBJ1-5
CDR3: ASSNTGTSSNQPQH

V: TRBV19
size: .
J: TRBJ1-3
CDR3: ASSIKGYSGNTIY

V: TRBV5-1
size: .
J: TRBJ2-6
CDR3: ASSPRTGLSGANVLT

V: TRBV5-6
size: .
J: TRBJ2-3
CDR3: ASSRNTAGGDTQY

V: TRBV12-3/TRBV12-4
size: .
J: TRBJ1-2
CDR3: ASSLDRVGYT

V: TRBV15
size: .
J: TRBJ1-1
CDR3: ATSRDLGTGRMRLDTEAF

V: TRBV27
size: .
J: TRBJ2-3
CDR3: ASRRLASTDTQY

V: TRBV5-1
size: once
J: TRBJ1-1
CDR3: ASSLLFDTNTEAF

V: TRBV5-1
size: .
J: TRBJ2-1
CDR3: ASSFYGTTNEQF

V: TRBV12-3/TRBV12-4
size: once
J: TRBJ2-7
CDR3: ASGAGVPYEQY

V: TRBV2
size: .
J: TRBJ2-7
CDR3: ASRLAAYEQY

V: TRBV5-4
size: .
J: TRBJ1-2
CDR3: ASRDREGQGDYGYT

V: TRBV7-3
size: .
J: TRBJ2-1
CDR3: ASSLTGTSGSIEQF

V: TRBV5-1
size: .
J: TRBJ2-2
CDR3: ASSPSSAGGLIPGELF

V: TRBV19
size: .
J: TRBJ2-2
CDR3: ASRRQGWTGELF

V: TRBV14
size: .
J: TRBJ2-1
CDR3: ASSYGTIYVNEQF

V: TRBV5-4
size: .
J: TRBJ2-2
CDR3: ASREGGQGRTGELF

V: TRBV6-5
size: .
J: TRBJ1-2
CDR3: ATGQIKYGYT

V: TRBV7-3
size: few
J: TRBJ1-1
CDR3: ASSLRADTEAF

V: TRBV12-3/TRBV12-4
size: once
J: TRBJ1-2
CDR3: ASTLRREYGYT

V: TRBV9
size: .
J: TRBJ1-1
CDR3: ASSPIGGYTEAF

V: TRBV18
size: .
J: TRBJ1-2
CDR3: ASSPSLGGGYT

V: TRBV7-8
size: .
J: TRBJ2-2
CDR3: ASRPSGQGATGELF

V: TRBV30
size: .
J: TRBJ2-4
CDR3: AWSRQVRNIQY

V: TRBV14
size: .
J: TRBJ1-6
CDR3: ASSQVVGQGNSPLH

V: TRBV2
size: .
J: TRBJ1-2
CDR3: ASSDHLPGS

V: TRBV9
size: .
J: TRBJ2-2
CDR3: ASSVVEFPGELF

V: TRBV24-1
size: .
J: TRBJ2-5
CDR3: ATSESTGRETQY

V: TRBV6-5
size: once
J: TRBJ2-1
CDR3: ASSYTAGGTYNEQF

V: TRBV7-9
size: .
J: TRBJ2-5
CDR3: ASSLQGGTQY

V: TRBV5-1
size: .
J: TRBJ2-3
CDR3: ASSLRQVDTQY

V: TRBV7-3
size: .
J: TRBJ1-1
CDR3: ASSLWAGPTEAF

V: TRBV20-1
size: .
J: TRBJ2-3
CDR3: SASPLDLQY

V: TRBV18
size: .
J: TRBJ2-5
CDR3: ASSPIAGVETQY